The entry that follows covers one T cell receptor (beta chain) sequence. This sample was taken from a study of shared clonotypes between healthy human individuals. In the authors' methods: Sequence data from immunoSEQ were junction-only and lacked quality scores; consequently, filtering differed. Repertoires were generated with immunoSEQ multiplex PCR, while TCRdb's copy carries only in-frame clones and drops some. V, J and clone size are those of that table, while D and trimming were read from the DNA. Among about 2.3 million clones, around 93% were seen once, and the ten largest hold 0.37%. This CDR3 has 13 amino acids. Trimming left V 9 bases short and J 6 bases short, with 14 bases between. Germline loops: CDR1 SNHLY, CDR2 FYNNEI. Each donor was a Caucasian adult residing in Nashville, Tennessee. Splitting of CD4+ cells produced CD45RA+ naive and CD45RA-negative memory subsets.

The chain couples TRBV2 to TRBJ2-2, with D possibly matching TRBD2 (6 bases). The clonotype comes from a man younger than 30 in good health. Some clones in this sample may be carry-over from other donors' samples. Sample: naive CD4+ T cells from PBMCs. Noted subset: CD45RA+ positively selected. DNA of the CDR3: TGTGCCAGGGGAGGTGCGGGATCCGGGGAGCTGTTTTTT. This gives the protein CARGGAGSGELFF.